The T cell receptor beta chain described here comes from a study of human T cells and chemical hapten exposure (dated by TCRdb to the early 2020s). Regarding the complete study: For sensitization, 2% DPC in acetone was applied to a roughly 2 cm by roughly 2 cm area of upper inner arm skin. Patch testing was done on the upper back using Finn chambers containing 0.01% DPC, and results were scored after 6 days according to International Contact Dermatitis Research Group standards. The libraries were sequenced as a pool, and the TCR yield per sample differed mostly because of small variations in library volumes within the pool. Blood for TCR sequencing was provided by twenty-nine alopecia patients at one to four time points (pre-sensitization, 2, 6 and 24 weeks). In alopecia patients, the study followed how the peripheral blood TCR repertoire changed in vivo over primary and secondary sensitization to diphenylcyclopropenone (DPC), a hapten. Throughout the study period of around 25 weeks, patients also received therapeutic DPC doses to the scalp every week. Blood was sampled from patients pre-sensitization (week 0) and at 2, 6 and about 24 weeks after DPC sensitization. Alopecia areata with under or over 50% scalp involvement, alopecia totalis and alopecia universalis were represented in the patient cohort, which was mostly female.

Receptor amplification or capture employed RACE. The listed sequencing device is NextSeq 500. During library preparation, unique molecular identifiers were attached to individual cDNA molecules so that TCRs could be counted in a quantitative, reproducible way. Both TCR alpha and TCR beta chains were sequenced from each blood RNA sample. The source study handled its data this way. The median number of TCRs per sample was around 100,000, ranging from roughly 20,000 to 700,000. V, J and CDR3 annotation of the TCR reads was performed with the Decombinator software suite. For PS versus PT1 abundance plots, all samples were subsampled to the same number of TCRs (28,000). Expanded TCRs were defined as absent before sensitization and observed at least eight times at the 2-week time point. The raw public data were reprocessed by TCRdb itself: fastp quality trimming at Q25, MiXCR clonotype calling, in-frame beta chains only. Every CDR3 protein is listed once, alongside the most common genes and DNA of its rows. What appears here as the V and J calls and clone size reflects TCRdb's work, not the paper's. This sample lists fewer than 200,000 distinct CDR3 sequences; 20% to 25% were detected once. Roughly 6.7% of the sample is taken by the ten largest.

Via the germline V gene (reference sequence), CDR1 is SEHNR and CDR2 FQNEAQ. CDR3 length: 15 amino acids, cysteine to phenylalanine. Only CDR3 DNA is held: 45 bases, read in frame from base 1. V was cut back by 8 bases and J by 5 bases, leaving a gap of 19 bases between them. Explained via the paper, the time point label denotes: patch test 1, 2 weeks after DPC sensitization. This sample's treatment or condition label indicates: therapeutic diphenylcyclopropenone sensitization with weekly scalp DPC. At every patch-test visit, the blood draw took place before the patch test was put on. Patients were eligible if aged 18 to 70, diagnosed with alopecia and judged suitable for DPC therapy, and pregnant patients were excluded. Unfractionated whole blood was collected in Tempus Blood RNA tubes, and total RNA was extracted from that blood. Study-wide findings and limitations: Because all patients had alopecia, a presumed autoimmune disease, the immune response of the patients might differ from that of healthy individuals. Repeated subsampling changed both the strength of the expansion versus patch-test correlation and the threshold at which that correlation became significant. Significantly more large CDR3 similarity clusters were formed by expanded TCRs than by pre-sensitization or healthy control sets, consistent with antigen-driven responses. DPC sensitization did not change how many TCRs were above 1 in 1000 frequency, and no evidence was found of alterations in global repertoire structure. Patch test score was positively correlated with the number of PT1 expanded TCRs, with significance at thresholds 8, 16 and 32 but not at 4.

This clonotype has more than one count but fewer than ten. Its recognized antigen is unknown. No quality values exist for individual bases; no much larger clone is one base distant. This receptor chain uses TRBV7-9 and TRBJ1-5, with a weak D call of TRBD1 (5 bases match). This material consisted of whole blood, taken in connection with sensitization to the hapten diphenylcyclopropenone (DPC). This receptor was taken from a woman between 45 and 65 years old with alopecia areata. Some clones in this sample may be carry-over from other donors' samples. The sequence in DNA is TGTGCCAGCCCGCATTTCTTGGACAATTATCAGCCCCAGCATTTT. It translates as CASPHFLDNYQPQHF.